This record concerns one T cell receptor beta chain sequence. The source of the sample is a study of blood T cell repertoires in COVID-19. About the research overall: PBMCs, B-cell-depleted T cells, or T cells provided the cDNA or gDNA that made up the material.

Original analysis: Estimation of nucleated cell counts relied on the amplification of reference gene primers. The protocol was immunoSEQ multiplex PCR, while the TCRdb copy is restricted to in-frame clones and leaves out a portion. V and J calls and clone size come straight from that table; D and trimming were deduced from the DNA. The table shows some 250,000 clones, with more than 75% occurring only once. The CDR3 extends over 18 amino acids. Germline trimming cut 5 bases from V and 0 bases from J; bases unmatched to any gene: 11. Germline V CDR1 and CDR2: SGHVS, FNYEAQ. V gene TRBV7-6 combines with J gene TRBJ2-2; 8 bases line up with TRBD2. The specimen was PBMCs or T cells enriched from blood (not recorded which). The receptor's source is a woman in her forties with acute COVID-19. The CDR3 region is CASSPNPGGAANTGELFF. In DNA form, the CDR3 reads TGTGCCAGCAGCCCCAACCCGGGGGGGGCAGCGAACACCGGGGAGCTGTTTTTT.